What follows are 20 T cell receptor beta chains derived from one specimen sequenced in a study of blood T cell repertoires in COVID-19. Profiling relied on immunoSEQ multiplex PCR, and the TCRdb table lists in-frame clones only, not all of them. There are under 300,000 clones in the sample; approximately 87% occur only once, and 3.5% to 5.5% lies in the top ten. Material: peripheral blood. The receptor set was obtained from a man aged 60 to 69 who had recovered from COVID-19.

This clone has ten or more counts. CDR3 sequence (DNA): TGCAGCGTCGTTGAAGGGGGCGCAGGGGGCTACACCTTC. Translated: CSVVEGGAGGYTF. The chain recombines TRBV29-1 with TRBJ1-2, with TRBD1 matching over 7 bases. There are 13 residues in the CDR3. V lost 6 bases, J lost 8 bases, and 12 bases stayed unmatched. Germline V gene data show CDR1 as SQVTM and CDR2 as ANQGSEA. The full variable domain, rest sourced from reference TRBV29-1 and TRBJ1-2, is SAVISQKPSRDICQRGTSLTIQCQVDSQVTMMFWYRQQPGQSLTLIATANQGSEATYESGFVIDKFPISRPNLTFSTLTVSNMSPEDSSIYLCSVVEGGAGGYTFGSGTRLTVV.

The chain employs TRBV7-9 and TRBJ2-7; weak D call: TRBD1 (6 bases). The CDR3 is made up of 12 amino acids. Trimming removed 0 bases at V and 6 bases at J, with 6 bases between. CDR1 is SEHNR, CDR2 FQNEAQ, per germline (reference sequence). CDR3 sequence: CASSLAGAEQYF. In DNA form, the CDR3 reads TGTGCCAGCAGCTTAGCGGGGGCCGAGCAGTACTTC.

V usage is TRBV2 and J usage is TRBJ2-1, with TRBD1 matching 7 bases. Losses at the gene ends were 8 bases for V and 4 bases for J; bases not matched to a gene: 8. There are 14 residues in the CDR3. The V gene's germline CDR1 is SNHLY and CDR2 FYNNEI. The CDR3 DNA reads TGTGCCAGCCACAGGGGTAACCGTTACAATGAGCAGTTCTTC. Translating gives CASHRGNRYNEQFF.

The chain recombines TRBV27 with TRBJ2-3, with D perhaps matching TRBD2 (6 bases). CDR1 and CDR2 (germline): MNHEY, SMNVEV (reference sequence). V lost 5 bases to trimming and J lost 1 base, with 10 bases between them. The CDR3 is made up of 14 amino acids. As DNA, the CDR3 is TGTGCCAGCAGTAACTGGGGGGGCACAGATACGCAGTATTTT. As protein: CASSNWGGTDTQYF.

The chain employs TRBV9 and TRBJ1-2; D ambiguous. The V and J ends lost 0 bases and 6 bases respectively, with 18 bases between them. The CDR3 covers 16 residues. Per the germline V gene, CDR1 is SGDLS and CDR2 is YYNGEE. The CDR3 loop reads CASSVGAGGYGDGYTF. CDR3 in DNA: TGTGCCAGCAGCGTAGGGGCAGGCGGGTATGGGGATGGCTACACCTTC.

The table lists this clone with a few counts. Here the CDR3 reads CASSLERTGGSSTDTQYF. CDR3 sequence (DNA): TGCGCCAGCAGCTTGGAGCGGACAGGAGGGTCTAGCACAGATACGCAGTATTTT. The V call is TRBV5-1, the J call TRBJ2-3; D possibly corresponds to TRBD1 (7 bases). The germline V and J ends were trimmed by 0 bases and 0 bases, with 17 bases remaining between them. Germline loops: CDR1 SGHRS, CDR2 YFSETQ. The CDR3 runs to 18 residues.

J is TRBJ2-3 and V is TRBV7-6; possible D gene TRBD2, 6 bases. The CDR3 totals 16 residues. V lost 2 bases and J 2 bases, leaving 14 bases between the germline ends. Per germline, CDR1 SGHVS and CDR2 FNYEAQ. Here the CDR3 DNA reads TGTGCCAGCAGCTTAACGGGACTTGGAGTCACAGATACGCAGTATTTT. It yields the protein CASSLTGLGVTDTQYF.

This clone has a single count. This chain joins TRBV7-9 and TRBJ2-2; D might be TRBD2 (6 bases). This CDR3 has 17 amino acids. V was shortened by 3 bases and J by 2 bases, with 16 bases between the two germline ends. Germline-derived CDR1 and CDR2 are SEHNR and FQNEAQ (reference sequence). Here the CDR3 DNA reads TGTGCCAGCAGCTTCACCCTCGGGGGAGCTAACACCGGGGAGCTGTTTTTT. This gives the protein CASSFTLGGANTGELFF. Filled out from reference TRBV7-9 and TRBJ2-2, the complete variable domain reads DTGVSQNPRHKITKRGQNVTFRCDPISEHNRLYWYRQTLGQGPEFLTYFQNEAQLEKSRLLSDRFSAERPKGSFSTLEIQRTEQGDSAMYLCASSFTLGGANTGELFFGEGSRLTVL.

This rearrangement joins TRBV6-5 to TRBJ2-7; TRBD1 aligns across 10 bases. CDR1 and CDR2 (germline): MNHEY, SVGAGI. The CDR3 contains 14 residues. V was clipped by 5 bases and J by 12 bases; unmatched bases: 13. Here the CDR3 DNA reads TGTGCCAGCAGTACGACAGGGGGCTCCGCCCCACTGTACTTC. It specifies CASSTTGGSAPLYF.

The chain recombines TRBV5-1 with TRBJ2-3; D perhaps matches TRBD1 (7 bases). The CDR3 consists of 16 residues. Trimming shortened V by 1 base and J by 1 base, and 13 bases separated the two germline ends. Germline V lookup: CDR1 SGHRS, CDR2 YFSETQ. The CDR3 reads CASSLLSRGGTDTQYF. The CDR3 DNA reads TGCGCCAGCAGCTTGCTATCCAGGGGGGGCACAGATACGCAGTATTTT.

The chain is built from TRBV29-1 and TRBJ1-1; tentatively, D is TRBD1 (5 bases). The CDR3 is 14 amino acids. The germline CDR1 and CDR2 sequences are SQVTM and ANQGSEA. The V gene lost 4 bases and the J gene lost 5 bases, with 17 bases spanning the gap. The CDR3 here is CSVGGPRARTEAFF. For the CDR3, the DNA is TGCAGCGTTGGAGGTCCCAGGGCACGAACTGAAGCTTTCTTT.

This chain links TRBV4-1 with TRBJ1-4; the match to TRBD1 covers 8 bases. Germline V gene sequence: CDR1 MGHRA, CDR2 YSYEKL. V was clipped by 1 base and J by 4 bases; unmatched bases: 5. This CDR3 is built from 16 residues. This CDR3 is CASSQVITGGNEKLFF. CDR3 nucleotide sequence: TGCGCCAGCAGCCAAGTAATTACAGGGGGTAATGAAAAACTGTTTTTT.

The CDR3: CAISELAVTGDEQFF. DNA of the CDR3: TGTGCCATCAGCGAGCTGGCGGTGACGGGGGATGAGCAGTTCTTC. The chain joins TRBV10-3 to TRBJ2-1; TRBD2 is a possible D gene (6 bases). The CDR3 spans 15 residues. V lost 6 bases and J lost 8, with 20 bases in between. Germline assignment: CDR1 ENHRY and CDR2 SYGVKD.

CDR3 residues: CASSRRGNTGELFF. The CDR3 DNA follows: TGTGCCAGCAGCCGACGGGGGAACACCGGGGAGCTGTTTTTT. The chain employs TRBV3-1 (or the pseudogene TRBV3-2) and TRBJ2-2; TRBD2 might be the D (5 bases). Trimming cost V 4 bases and J 1 base, with 7 bases left between them. This CDR3 comprises 14 residues. The germline V gene encodes CDR1 LGHDT and CDR2 YNNKEL (reference sequence).

J is TRBJ1-1 and V is TRBV7-9; D uncertain. This CDR3 contains 16 residues. V lost 0 bases and J lost 1, with 12 bases in between. Germline assignment: CDR1 SEHNR and CDR2 FQNEAQ (reference sequence). The CDR3 bases are TGTGCCAGCAGCTTAGCGACGCAGGTGTCGAACACTGAAGCTTTCTTT. Protein: CASSLATQVSNTEAFF.

In DNA, the CDR3 is TGTGCCAGCTCATTGACAGGGGGCGAAAATGAAAAACTGTTTTTT. Protein product: CASSLTGGENEKLFF. J is TRBJ1-4 and V is TRBV18, with 10 positions matching TRBD1. This CDR3 region has 15 residues. The germline gives CDR1 KGHSH, CDR2 LQKENI. Unmatched junction bases numbered 5, after V lost 5 bases and J lost 5 bases.

Here the CDR3 reads CASSTTRNTEAFF. In nucleotides, the CDR3 is TGTGCCAGTAGTACAACCAGGAACACTGAAGCTTTCTTT. J is TRBJ1-1 and V is TRBV19; D not resolved. CDR1 is LNHDA, CDR2 SQIVND, per germline (reference sequence). The V gene lost 4 bases and the J gene lost 1 base, with 7 bases spanning the gap. This CDR3 contains 13 residues.

This chain's CDR3 is CASSLAGRNNEQFF. The CDR3 DNA follows: TGTGCCAGCAGCCTAGCGGGCCGGAACAATGAGCAGTTCTTC. V usage is TRBV25-1 and J usage is TRBJ2-1; the match to TRBD2 covers 8 bases. The germline V gene encodes CDR1 MGHDK and CDR2 SYGVNS. The V and J ends lost 6 bases and 5 bases, in that order; junction bases with no gene match: 6. The CDR3 is 14 residues long.

The CDR3 spells CASSLDRGRNYGYTF. The CDR3 nucleotides read TGTGCCAGCAGCTTGGACAGGGGGCGGAACTATGGCTACACCTTC. The rearrangement links TRBV5-5 to TRBJ1-2, with TRBD1 identical over 9 bases. The CDR3 consists of 15 residues. Per germline, CDR1 SGHKS and CDR2 YYEKEE (reference sequence). Germline trimming cut 0 bases from V and 2 bases from J; bases unmatched to any gene: 2.

This rearrangement joins TRBV25-1 to TRBJ2-5, with D maybe TRBD2 (6 bases). Germline CDR1 and CDR2: MGHDK and SYGVNS. The length of the CDR3 is 15 residues. V lost 1 base to trimming and J lost 2 bases, with 11 bases between them. The CDR3 DNA follows: TGTGCCAGCAGTGAATTAACGACTAGTCAAGAGACCCAGTACTTC. Translation gives CASSELTTSQETQYF. The full variable domain, completed using reference TRBV25-1 and TRBJ2-5, is EADIYQTPRYLVIGTGKKITLECSQTMGHDKMYWYQQDPGMELHLIHYSYGVNSTEKGDLSSESTVSRIRTEHFPLTLESARPSHTSQYLCASSELTTSQETQYFGPGTRLLVL.